The rows below give T cell receptor beta chains drawn from one sample of a study of T cells after posttransplantation cyclophosphamide. Profiled with immunoSEQ multiplex PCR; TCRdb holds only in-frame clones, not every one. The table records a few thousand clones, approximately 71% of them present only once. Sequencing was performed on PBMCs, taken after allogeneic stem cell transplant with posttransplant cyclophosphamide. Receptors were obtained from a male patient between 55 and 70 years old who received an allogeneic stem cell transplant from a related donor and was CMV-positive. Some T cells may have come from the graft donor. Both conserved end residues are part of each CDR3.

J | V | length | CDR3
TRBJ2-6 | TRBV6-5 | 15 | CASKRLGEGANVLTF
TRBJ2-7 | TRBV19 | 15 | CASKAGAGVTYEQYF
TRBJ1-1 | TRBV4-3 | 13 | CASSQDRDTEAFF
TRBJ2-7 | TRBV6-1 | 13 | CASGVAQPYEQYF
TRBJ1-5 | TRBV7-9 | 12 | CASSLGSQPQHF
TRBJ1-2 | TRBV6-6 | 14 | CASRAVGTNYGYTF
TRBJ2-1 | TRBV7-3 | 15 | CASSLTGSSYNEQFF
TRBJ2-1 | TRBV5-1 | 14 | CASSELAGEQEQFF
TRBJ1-2 | TRBV9 | 13 | CASSVTGFYGYTF
TRBJ1-6 | TRBV28 | 15 | CASGTGGGWGSPLHF
TRBJ2-5 | TRBV11-2 | 14 | CASSPSGREETQYF
TRBJ1-2 | TRBV20-1 | 11 | CSATGSGGYTF
TRBJ1-4 | TRBV5-6 | 14 | CASSLPGQAEKLFF
TRBJ1-2 | TRBV2 | 13 | CASSEVRGHGYTF
TRBJ1-1 | TRBV19 | 14 | CASSILQPNTEAFF
TRBJ1-5 | TRBV2 | 14 | CASSIQVSNQPQHF
TRBJ1-1 | TRBV7-9 | 15 | CASSPGFGWSTEAFF
TRBJ2-3 | TRBV30 | 13 | CAWTRTRRDTQYF
TRBJ1-2 | TRBV19 | 12 | CASSTLGVGYTF
TRBJ2-1 | TRBV7-9 | 12 | CASSLAELEQFF
TRBJ2-1 | TRBV9 | 15 | CASSVDSGSVNEQFF
TRBJ1-5 | TRBV29-1 | 13 | CSAAGDVSQPQHF
TRBJ2-5 | TRBV5-4 | 14 | CASSIRREEETQYF
TRBJ2-5 | TRBV19 | 13 | CASSRGGMETQYF
TRBJ1-2 | TRBV29-1 | 13 | CSSGGSWVSGYTF
TRBJ1-2 | TRBV15 | 15 | CATSRPDRGVYGYTF
TRBJ2-4 | TRBV5-1 | 15 | CASSSSGRAGYIQYF
TRBJ1-1 | TRBV19 | 15 | CASSGRDRGGTEAFF
TRBJ2-4 | TRBV14 | 19 | CASSRGIQGARVRKNIQYF
TRBJ2-7 | TRBV11-3 | 14 | CASSLVAGSVEQYF
TRBJ1-2 | TRBV5-6 | 18 | CASSLEGPQSGDFFGYTF
TRBJ1-1 | TRBV30 | 12 | CARSRTGREAFF
TRBJ1-2 | TRBV10-3 | 12 | CAISPGQYGYTF
TRBJ1-6 | TRBV7-2 | 13 | CASSPYRETPLHF
TRBJ1-4 | TRBV27 | 13 | CASSSEGGEKLFF
TRBJ2-1 | TRBV6-6 | 15 | CASRYRTGLYNEQFF
TRBJ2-1 | TRBV7-2 | 19 | CASSPQRWWDRGGYNEQFF